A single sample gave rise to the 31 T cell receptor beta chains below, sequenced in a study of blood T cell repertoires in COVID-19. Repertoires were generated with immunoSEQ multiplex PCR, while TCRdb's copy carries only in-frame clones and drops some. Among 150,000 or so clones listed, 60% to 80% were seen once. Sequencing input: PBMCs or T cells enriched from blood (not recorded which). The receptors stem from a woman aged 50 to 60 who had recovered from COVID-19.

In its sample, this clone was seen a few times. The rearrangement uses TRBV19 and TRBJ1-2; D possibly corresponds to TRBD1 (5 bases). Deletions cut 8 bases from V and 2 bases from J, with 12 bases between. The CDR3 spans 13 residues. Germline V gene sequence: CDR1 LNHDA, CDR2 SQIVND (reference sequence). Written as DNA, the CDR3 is TGTGCCAGTGAAGGGGTCAAGAACTATGGCTACACCTTC. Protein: CASEGVKNYGYTF.

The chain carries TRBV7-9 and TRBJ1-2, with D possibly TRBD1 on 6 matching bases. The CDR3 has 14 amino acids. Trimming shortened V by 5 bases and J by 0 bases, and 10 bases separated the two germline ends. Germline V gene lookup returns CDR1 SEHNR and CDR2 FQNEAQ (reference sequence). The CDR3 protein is CASSAGQPNYGYTF. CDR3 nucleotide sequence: TGTGCCAGCAGCGCAGGACAGCCTAACTATGGCTACACCTTC.

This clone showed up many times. The CDR3 nucleotides are TGTGCCAGCAGCAATGGACTAGCGTTCAATGAGCAGTTCTTC. It translates to CASSNGLAFNEQFF. The chain carries TRBV21-1 and TRBJ2-1; the D call of TRBD2 is as the table states it, not checked on the DNA. TRBV21-1 is tagged as a pseudogene. CDR3 length equals 14 residues.

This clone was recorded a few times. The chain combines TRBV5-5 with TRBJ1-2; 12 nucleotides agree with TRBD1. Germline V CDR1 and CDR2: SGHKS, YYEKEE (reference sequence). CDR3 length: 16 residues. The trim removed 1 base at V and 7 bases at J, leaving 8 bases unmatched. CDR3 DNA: TGTGCCAGCAGCTTGAATCCGGGACAGGGGGCGTCTGGCTACACCTTC. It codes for CASSLNPGQGASGYTF.

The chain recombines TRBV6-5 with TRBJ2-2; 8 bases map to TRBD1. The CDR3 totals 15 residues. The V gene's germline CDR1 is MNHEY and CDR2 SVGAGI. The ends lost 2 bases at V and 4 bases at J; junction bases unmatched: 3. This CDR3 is CASSYGTGGTGELFF. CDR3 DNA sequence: TGTGCCAGCAGTTACGGAACAGGGGGCACCGGGGAGCTGTTTTTT.

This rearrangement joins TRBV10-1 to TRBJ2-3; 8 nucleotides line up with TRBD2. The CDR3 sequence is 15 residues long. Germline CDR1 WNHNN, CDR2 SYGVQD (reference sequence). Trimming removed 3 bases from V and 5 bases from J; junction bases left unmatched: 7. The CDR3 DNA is TGCGCCAGCAGTGACCAGGCGGGAGGTGGAGATACGCAGTATTTT. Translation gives CASSDQAGGGDTQYF.

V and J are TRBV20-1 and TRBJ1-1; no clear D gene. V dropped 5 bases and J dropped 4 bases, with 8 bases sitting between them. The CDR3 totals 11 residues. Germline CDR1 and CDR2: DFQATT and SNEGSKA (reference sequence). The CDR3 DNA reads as TGCAGTGCTCCCGCGTTCACTGAAGCTTTCTTT. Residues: CSAPAFTEAFF.

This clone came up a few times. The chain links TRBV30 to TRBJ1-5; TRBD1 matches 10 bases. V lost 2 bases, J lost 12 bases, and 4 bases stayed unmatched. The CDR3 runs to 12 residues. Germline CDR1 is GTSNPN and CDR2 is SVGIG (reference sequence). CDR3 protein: CAWSTRTGGQHF. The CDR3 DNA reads TGTGCCTGGAGTACCCGGACAGGGGGCCAGCATTTT.

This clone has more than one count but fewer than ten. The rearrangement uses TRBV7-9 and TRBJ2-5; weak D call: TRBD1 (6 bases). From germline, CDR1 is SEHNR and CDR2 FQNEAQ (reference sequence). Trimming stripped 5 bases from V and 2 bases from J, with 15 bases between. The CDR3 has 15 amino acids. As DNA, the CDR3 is TGTGCCAGCAGCGAGGCTGGGACACGACAAGAGACCCAGTACTTC. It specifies CASSEAGTRQETQYF.

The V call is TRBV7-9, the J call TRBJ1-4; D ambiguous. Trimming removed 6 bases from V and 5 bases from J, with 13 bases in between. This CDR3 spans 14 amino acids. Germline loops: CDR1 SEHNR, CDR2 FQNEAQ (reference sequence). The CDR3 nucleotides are TGTGCCAGCAGTCCCGGGAGTGGAAATGAAAAACTGTTTTTT. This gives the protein CASSPGSGNEKLFF.

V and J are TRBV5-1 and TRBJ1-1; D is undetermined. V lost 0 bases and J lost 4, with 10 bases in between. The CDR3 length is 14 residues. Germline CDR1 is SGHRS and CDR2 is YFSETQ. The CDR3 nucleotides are TGCGCCAGCAGCTTGGCTAATGGAGGCACTGAAGCTTTCTTT. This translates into CASSLANGGTEAFF.

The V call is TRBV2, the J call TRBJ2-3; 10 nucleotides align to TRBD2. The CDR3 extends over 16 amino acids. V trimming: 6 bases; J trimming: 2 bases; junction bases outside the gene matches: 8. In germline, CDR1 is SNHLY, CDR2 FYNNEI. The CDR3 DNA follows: TGTGCCAGCAGCGGAAGACTAGCGGGCCTCACAGATACGCAGTATTTT. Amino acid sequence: CASSGRLAGLTDTQYF.

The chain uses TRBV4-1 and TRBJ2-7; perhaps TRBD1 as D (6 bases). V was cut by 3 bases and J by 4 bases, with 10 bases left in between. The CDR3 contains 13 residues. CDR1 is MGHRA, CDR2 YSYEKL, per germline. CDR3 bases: TGCGCCAGCAGCCAGCATACAGGGTACGAGCAGTACTTC. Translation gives CASSQHTGYEQYF.

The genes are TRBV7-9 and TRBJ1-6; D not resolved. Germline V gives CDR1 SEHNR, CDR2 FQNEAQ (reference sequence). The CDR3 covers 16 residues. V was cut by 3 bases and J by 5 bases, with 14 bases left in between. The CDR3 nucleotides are TGTGCCAGCAGCTTTCCTGGAGGGAGGAATAATTCACCCCTCCACTTT. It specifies CASSFPGGRNNSPLHF.

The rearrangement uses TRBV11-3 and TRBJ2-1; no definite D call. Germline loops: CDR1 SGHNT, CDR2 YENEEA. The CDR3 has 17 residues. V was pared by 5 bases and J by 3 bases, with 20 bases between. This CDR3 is CASSLTPLGSGYNEQFF. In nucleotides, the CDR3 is TGTGCCAGCAGCCTGACTCCGTTAGGAAGTGGCTACAATGAGCAGTTCTTC.

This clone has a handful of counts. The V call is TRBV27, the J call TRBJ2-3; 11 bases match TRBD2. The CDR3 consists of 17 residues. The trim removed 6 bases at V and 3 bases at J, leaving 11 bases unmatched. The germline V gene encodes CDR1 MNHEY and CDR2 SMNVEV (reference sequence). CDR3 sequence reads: CASRPNLAGGGTDTQYF. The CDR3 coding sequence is TGTGCCAGCAGACCTAATTTAGCGGGAGGGGGAACAGATACGCAGTATTTT.

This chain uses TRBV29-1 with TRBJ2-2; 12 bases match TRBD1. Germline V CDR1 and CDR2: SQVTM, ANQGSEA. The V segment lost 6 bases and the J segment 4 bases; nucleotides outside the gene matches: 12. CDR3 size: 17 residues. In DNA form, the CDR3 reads TGCAGCGTCGGGGGACAGGGGGCCCCAGGGAGCACCGGGGAGCTGTTTTTT. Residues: CSVGGQGAPGSTGELFF.

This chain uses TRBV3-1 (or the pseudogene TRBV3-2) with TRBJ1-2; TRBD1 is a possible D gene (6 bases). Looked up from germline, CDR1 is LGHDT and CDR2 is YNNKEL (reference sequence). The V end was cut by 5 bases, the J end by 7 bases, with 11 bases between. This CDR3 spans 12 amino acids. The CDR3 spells CASSSRGAGYTF. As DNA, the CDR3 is TGTGCCAGCAGCTCACGGGGGGCTGGCTACACCTTC.

This CDR3 is CASSLKAGLSSYNEQFF. The CDR3 DNA reads TGTGCCAGCAGTTTAAAGGCCGGACTTAGCTCCTACAATGAGCAGTTCTTC. The J gene is TRBJ2-1, the V gene TRBV28; D is possibly TRBD2 (5 bases). CDR1 is MDHEN and CDR2 is SYDVKM in the germline V gene. Deletions cut 2 bases from V and 0 bases from J, with 14 bases between. This CDR3 region has 17 residues.

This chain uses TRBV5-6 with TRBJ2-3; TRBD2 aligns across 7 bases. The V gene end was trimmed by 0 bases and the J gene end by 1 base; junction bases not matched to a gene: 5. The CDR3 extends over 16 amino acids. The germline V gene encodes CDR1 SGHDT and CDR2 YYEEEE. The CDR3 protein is CASSLGSAGGTDTQYF. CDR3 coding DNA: TGTGCCAGCAGCTTGGGGTCTGCGGGGGGCACAGATACGCAGTATTTT.

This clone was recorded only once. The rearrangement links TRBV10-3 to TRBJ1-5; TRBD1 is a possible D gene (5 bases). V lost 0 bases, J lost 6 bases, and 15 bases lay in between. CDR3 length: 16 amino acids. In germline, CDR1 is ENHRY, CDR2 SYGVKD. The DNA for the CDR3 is TGTGCCATCAGTGAGTCCGGCAGGGCGGTGGGTCAGCCCCAGCATTTT. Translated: CAISESGRAVGQPQHF.

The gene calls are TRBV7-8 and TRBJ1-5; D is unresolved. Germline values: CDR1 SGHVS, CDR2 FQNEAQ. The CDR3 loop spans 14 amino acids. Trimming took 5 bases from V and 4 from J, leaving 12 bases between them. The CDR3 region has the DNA TGTGCCAGCAGCCAACGGAAGCGGAATCAGCCCCAGCATTTT. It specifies CASSQRKRNQPQHF. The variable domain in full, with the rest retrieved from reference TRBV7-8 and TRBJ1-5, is GAGVSQSPRYKVAKRGQDVALRCDPISGHVSLFWYQQALGQGPEFLTYFQNEAQLDKSGLPSDRFFAERPEGSVSTLKIQRTQQEDSAVYLCASSQRKRNQPQHFGDGTRLSIL.

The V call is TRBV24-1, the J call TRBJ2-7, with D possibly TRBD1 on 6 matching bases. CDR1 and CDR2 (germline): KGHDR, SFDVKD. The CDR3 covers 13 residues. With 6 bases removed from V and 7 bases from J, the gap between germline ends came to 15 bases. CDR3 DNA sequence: TGTGCCACCAGTTATACAGGGTCGGGGGAGCAGTACTTC. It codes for CATSYTGSGEQYF.

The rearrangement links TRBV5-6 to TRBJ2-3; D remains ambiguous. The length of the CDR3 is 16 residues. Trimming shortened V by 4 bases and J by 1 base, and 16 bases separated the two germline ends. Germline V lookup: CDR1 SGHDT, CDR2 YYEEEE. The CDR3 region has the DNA TGTGCCAGCAGCCCCGCCTTAGAGGCGGGCACAGATACGCAGTATTTT. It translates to CASSPALEAGTDTQYF.

CDR3 protein: CASSFPSQGIYEQYF. CDR3 bases: TGCGCCAGCAGCTTCCCCTCGCAGGGGATCTACGAGCAGTACTTC. The chain carries TRBV5-1 and TRBJ2-7; tentatively, D is TRBD1 (6 bases). This CDR3 has 15 amino acids. Trimming pared 2 bases from V and 3 bases from J, leaving 15 bases between. Germline CDR1 SGHRS, CDR2 YFSETQ.

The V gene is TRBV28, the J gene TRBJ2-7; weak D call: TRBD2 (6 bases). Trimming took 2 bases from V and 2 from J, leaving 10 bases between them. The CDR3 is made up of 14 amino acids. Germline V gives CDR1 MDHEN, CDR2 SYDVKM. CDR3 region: CASSLGGATYEQYF. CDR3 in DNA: TGTGCCAGCAGTTTAGGCGGGGCTACCTACGAGCAGTACTTC. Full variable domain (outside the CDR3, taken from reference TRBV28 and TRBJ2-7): DVKVTQSSRYLVKRTGEKVFLECVQDMDHENMFWYRQDPGLGLRLIYFSYDVKMKEKGDIPEGYSVSREKKERFSLILESASTNQTSMYLCASSLGGATYEQYFGPGTRLTVT.

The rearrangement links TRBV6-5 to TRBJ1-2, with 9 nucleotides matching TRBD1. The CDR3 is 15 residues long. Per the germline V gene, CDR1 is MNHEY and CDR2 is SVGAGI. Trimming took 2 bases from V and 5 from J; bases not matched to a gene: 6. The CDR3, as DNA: TGTGCCAGCAGTTACACCGGACAGGGGAATTATGGCTACACCTTC. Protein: CASSYTGQGNYGYTF.

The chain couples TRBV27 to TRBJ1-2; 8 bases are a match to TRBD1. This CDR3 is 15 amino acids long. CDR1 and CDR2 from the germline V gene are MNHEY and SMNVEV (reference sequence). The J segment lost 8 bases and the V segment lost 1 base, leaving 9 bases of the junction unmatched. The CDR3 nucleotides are TGTGCCAGCAGTTTATTCAGACAGGGGCAGGAGGGCTACACCTTC. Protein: CASSLFRQGQEGYTF.

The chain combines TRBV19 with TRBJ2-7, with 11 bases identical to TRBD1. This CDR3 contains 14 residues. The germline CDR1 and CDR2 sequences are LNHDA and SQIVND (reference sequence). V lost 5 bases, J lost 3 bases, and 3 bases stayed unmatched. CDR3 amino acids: CASSAGTGGYEQYF. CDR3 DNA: TGTGCCAGTAGTGCCGGGACAGGGGGCTACGAGCAGTACTTC. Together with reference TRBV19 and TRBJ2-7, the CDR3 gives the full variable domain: DGGITQSPKYLFRKEGQNVTLSCEQNLNHDAMYWYRQDPGQGLRLIYYSQIVNDFQKGDIAEGYSVSREKKESFPLTVTSAQKNPTAFYLCASSAGTGGYEQYFGPGTRLTVT.

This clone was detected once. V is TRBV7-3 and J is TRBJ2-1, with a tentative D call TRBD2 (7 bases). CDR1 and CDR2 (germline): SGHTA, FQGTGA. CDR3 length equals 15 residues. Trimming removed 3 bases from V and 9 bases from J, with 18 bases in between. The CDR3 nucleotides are TGTGCCAGCAGCTTCTCTAGCGGAGGGGGAGGTGAGCAGTTCTTC. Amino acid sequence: CASSFSSGGGGEQFF. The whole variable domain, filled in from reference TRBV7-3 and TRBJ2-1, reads GAGVSQTPSNKVTEKGKYVELRCDPISGHTALYWYRQSLGQGPEFLIYFQGTGAADDSGLPNDRFFAVRPEGSVSTLKIQRTERGDSAVYLCASSFSSGGGGEQFFGPGTRLTVL.

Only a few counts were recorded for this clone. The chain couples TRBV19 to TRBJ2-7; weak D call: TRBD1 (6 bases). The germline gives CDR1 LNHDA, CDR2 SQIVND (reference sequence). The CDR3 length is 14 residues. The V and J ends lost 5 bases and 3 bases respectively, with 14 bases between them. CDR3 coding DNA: TGTGCCAGTAGTGTGTCAGGGGCAAACTACGAGCAGTACTTC. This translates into CASSVSGANYEQYF.